These 9 T cell receptor beta chains came from one sample sequenced in a study of tissue T cells after allogeneic stem cell transplantation. The repertoire was sequenced with immunoSEQ multiplex PCR; TCRdb's copy has only in-frame clones and lacks some. The repertoire consists of more than 1,500 clones, with around 85% occurring once and the leading ten covering over 7.5%. Source: liver tissue, taken at autopsy. The receptors stem from a male patient over 55 with steroid-refractory graft-versus-host disease after an allogeneic stem cell transplant. A subset of T cells may come from the graft donor.

This sequence joins TRBV27 and TRBJ1-2; no firm D call. V was cut by 4 bases and J by 4 bases, with 10 bases left in between. Germline V CDR1 and CDR2: MNHEY, SMNVEV (reference sequence). CDR3 size: 13 residues. CDR3 amino acids: CASSSSTLYGYTF. CDR3 nucleotides: TGTGCCAGCAGTTCCTCCACCCTCTATGGCTACACCTTC.

This chain links TRBV27 with TRBJ2-1; no firm D call. Germline CDR1 reads MNHEY; CDR2 reads SMNVEV (reference sequence). V was trimmed by 8 bases and J by 2 bases, leaving 10 bases between them. The CDR3 has 13 residues. Here the CDR3 reads CASCAGPYNEQFF. The CDR3 DNA is TGTGCCAGCTGTGCAGGTCCCTACAATGAGCAGTTCTTC.

The CDR3 sequence is CASSEPGISGNTIYF. CDR3 nucleotide sequence: TGTGCCAGCAGTGAGCCCGGGATCTCTGGAAACACCATATATTTT. The chain combines TRBV25-1 with TRBJ1-3, with D unresolved. The CDR3 has 15 residues. V lost 3 bases and J lost 0, with 9 bases in between. CDR1 is MGHDK and CDR2 is SYGVNS in the germline V gene.

This chain links TRBV5-6 with TRBJ2-5, with 9 bases aligning to TRBD1. The length of the CDR3 is 14 residues. Germline V gene sequence: CDR1 SGHDT, CDR2 YYEEEE. The V segment lost 4 bases and the J segment 2 bases; nucleotides outside the gene matches: 3. The CDR3 DNA reads TGTGCCAGCAGCCGCGGACAGGGGCAAGAGACCCAGTACTTC. Protein product: CASSRGQGQETQYF.

The chain carries TRBV19 and TRBJ1-4; unclear D gene. V was trimmed by 5 bases and J by 3 bases, leaving 7 bases between them. The germline CDR1 and CDR2 sequences are LNHDA and SQIVND (reference sequence). The CDR3 is 13 amino acids. In DNA, the CDR3 is TGTGCCAGTAGTCGGAGAGCTAATGAAAAACTGTTTTTT. It yields the protein CASSRRANEKLFF.

This rearrangement joins TRBV19 to TRBJ2-1; 11 positions match TRBD2. J gave up 9 bases and V 3 bases, and 4 bases lay outside the gene matches. CDR3 length: 14 amino acids. Germline CDR1 reads LNHDA; CDR2 reads SQIVND (reference sequence). CDR3 residues: CASSMLAGGREQFF. The CDR3 bases are TGTGCCAGTAGTATGTTAGCGGGGGGGCGTGAGCAGTTCTTC. Together with reference TRBV19 and TRBJ2-1, the CDR3 gives the full variable domain: DGGITQSPKYLFRKEGQNVTLSCEQNLNHDAMYWYRQDPGQGLRLIYYSQIVNDFQKGDIAEGYSVSREKKESFPLTVTSAQKNPTAFYLCASSMLAGGREQFFGPGTRLTVL.

V gene TRBV5-1 combines with J gene TRBJ2-1; 11 nucleotides agree with TRBD2. CDR3 length: 16 amino acids. CDR1 is SGHRS, CDR2 YFSETQ, per germline. The V segment lost 2 bases and the J segment 6 bases; nucleotides outside the gene matches: 7. CDR3 amino acids: CASSFSGGDPSNEQFF. As DNA, the CDR3 is TGCGCCAGCAGCTTTAGCGGGGGGGACCCCTCCAATGAGCAGTTCTTC.

This rearrangement joins TRBV29-1 to TRBJ1-1; a weak D match, TRBD1 (5 bases). The germline V and J ends were trimmed by 3 bases and 8 bases, with 22 bases remaining between them. Germline CDR1 reads SQVTM; CDR2 reads ANQGSEA. The CDR3 covers 15 residues. The CDR3 DNA sequence: TGCAGCGTTGATTGGGGGGGAACTACCCCCGGGGAAGCTTTCTTT. It is translated as CSVDWGGTTPGEAFF.

The chain joins TRBV7-9 to TRBJ2-2, with D uncertain. The CDR3 is 11 residues long. Trimming removed 7 bases from V and 0 bases from J, with 0 bases in between. Germline loops: CDR1 SEHNR, CDR2 FQNEAQ (reference sequence). CDR3 sequence reads: CASTNTGELFF. CDR3 in DNA: TGTGCCAGCACGAACACCGGGGAGCTGTTTTTT.